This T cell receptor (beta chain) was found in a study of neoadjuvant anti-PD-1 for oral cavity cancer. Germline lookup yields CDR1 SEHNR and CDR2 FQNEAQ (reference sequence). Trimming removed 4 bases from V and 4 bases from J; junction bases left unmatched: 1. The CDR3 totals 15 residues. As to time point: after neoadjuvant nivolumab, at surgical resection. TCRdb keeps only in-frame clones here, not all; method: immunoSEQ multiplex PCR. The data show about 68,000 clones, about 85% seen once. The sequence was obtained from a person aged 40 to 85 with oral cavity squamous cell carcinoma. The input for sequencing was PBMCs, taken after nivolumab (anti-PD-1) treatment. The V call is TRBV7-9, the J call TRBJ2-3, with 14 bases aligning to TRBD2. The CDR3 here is CASSWTSGRPDTQYF. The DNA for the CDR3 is TGTGCCAGCAGCTGGACTAGCGGGAGGCCAGATACGCAGTATTTT. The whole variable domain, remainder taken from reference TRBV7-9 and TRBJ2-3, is DTGVSQNPRHKITKRGQNVTFRCDPISEHNRLYWYRQTLGQGPEFLTYFQNEAQLEKSRLLSDRFSAERPKGSFSTLEIQRTEQGDSAMYLCASSWTSGRPDTQYFGPGTRLTVL.